This T cell receptor beta chain stems from a study of T cell repertoires in cytomegalovirus infection. Study details: Public TCR beta signatures were indicative of both CMV infection and a matching HLA type.

The CDR3 extends over 13 amino acids. The V end was cut by 3 bases, the J end by 2 bases, with 7 bases between. Germline CDR1 is MNHEY and CDR2 is SMNVEV (reference sequence). From the reads, TCRdb called clonotypes with MiXCR, one entry per CDR3 protein. Found here are around 550,000 distinct CDR3 sequences, around 27% of them singletons; the top ten hold about 13%. V and J are TRBV27 and TRBJ2-5; D is unresolved. This clonotype originated in a human donor in good health (CMV status not recorded). Some clones in this sample may be carry-over from other donors' samples. The sample consisted of PBMCs. CDR3 nucleotides: TGTGCCAGCAGTTTTTTGCATCAAGAGACCCAGTACTTC. The encoded protein is CASSFLHQETQYF.